The rows below give T cell receptor beta chains drawn from one sample of a study of technical replicates of blood from several donors. The method was immunoSEQ multiplex PCR; TCRdb's version includes in-frame clones alone and lacks a portion of them. The sample lists tens of thousands of clones; 94% were seen once. The sample taken for sequencing was T cells isolated from PBMCs. The receptors stem from a human donor in good health. Each CDR3 is given with its conserved first and last residue.

v_call cdr3_aa
TRBV19 CASSIGSGDEAFF
TRBV7-2 CASSLDPSGQLFF
TRBV4-2 CASSLGDSGANVLTF
TRBV7-2 CASREERWGYTF
TRBV10-3 CAISALAGSYEQYF
TRBV7-2 CASTQRVGELFF
TRBV13 CASSSGQLNTDTQYF
TRBV9 CASSVAGTGAYEQYF
TRBV5-1 CASSLEGTSGKSVDTQYF
TRBV9 CASSAQSSGSWETQYF
TRBV6-5 CASSYPRGAKNIQYF
TRBV29-1 CSVLPDSNEQFF
TRBV19 CASNTDRGVNEQFF
TRBV27 CASSVTGGLFYEQYF
TRBV5-1 CASSPLRSGAFF
TRBV27 CASSRGENTQYF
TRBV15 CATSGGTSAFHEQYF
TRBV7-9 CASSITEAFF
TRBV5-1 CASSLGSGLEAFF
TRBV4-3 CASSSARVGEKLFF
TRBV28 CASSPISGRQADEQFF
TRBV19 CASSSVLEQFF
TRBV29-1 CSVEYRGEETQYF
TRBV4-3 CASSRQIGTSGGVNEQFF
TRBV9 CASSVDGTRTDTIYF
TRBV4-2 CASSLNGGGDYNEQFF
TRBV27 CASRSRQITYEQYF
TRBV6-6 CASSYWAGDGGELFF
TRBV2 CASSESRGSTDTQYF
TRBV2 CASLDITLLTVEKLFF
TRBV25-1 CASSDARSQETQYF
TRBV5-6 CASSLRLAGAGGELFF
TRBV11-2 CASSLVAASGYGYTF
TRBV28 CASSLKGTPRETQYF
TRBV5-6 CASSLRTSGHEQFF
TRBV6-5 CASSPPGMGEAFF
TRBV27 CASSTISGTYNEQFF
TRBV11-3 CASSLVGRGSYEQYF
TRBV4-3 CASSQAFGGRSGYGYTF
TRBV27 CASSLSRGGNEQFF